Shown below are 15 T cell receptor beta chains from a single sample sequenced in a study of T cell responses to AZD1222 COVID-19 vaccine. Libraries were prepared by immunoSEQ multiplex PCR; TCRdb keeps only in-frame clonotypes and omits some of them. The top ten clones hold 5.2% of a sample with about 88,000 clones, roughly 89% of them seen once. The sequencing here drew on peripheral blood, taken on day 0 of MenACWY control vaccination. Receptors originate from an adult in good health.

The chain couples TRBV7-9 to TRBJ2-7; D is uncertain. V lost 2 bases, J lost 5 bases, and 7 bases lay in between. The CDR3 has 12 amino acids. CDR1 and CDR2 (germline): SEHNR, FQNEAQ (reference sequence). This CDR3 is CASSLSWDEQYF. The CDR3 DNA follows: TGTGCCAGCAGCTTATCATGGGACGAGCAGTACTTC.

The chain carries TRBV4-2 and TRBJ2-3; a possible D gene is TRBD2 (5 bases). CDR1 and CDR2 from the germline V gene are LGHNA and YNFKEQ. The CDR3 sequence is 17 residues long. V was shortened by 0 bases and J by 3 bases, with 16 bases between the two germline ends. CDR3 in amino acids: CASSQDLDVDSTDTQYF. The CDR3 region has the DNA TGTGCCAGCAGCCAAGATCTGGACGTGGACTCTACAGATACGCAGTATTTT.

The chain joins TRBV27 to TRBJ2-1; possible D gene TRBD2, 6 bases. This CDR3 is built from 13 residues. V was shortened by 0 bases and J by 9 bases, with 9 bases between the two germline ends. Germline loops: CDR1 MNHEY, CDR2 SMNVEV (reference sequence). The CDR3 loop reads CASSLSAEGEQFF. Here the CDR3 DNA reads TGTGCCAGCAGTTTATCGGCGGAGGGTGAGCAGTTCTTC.

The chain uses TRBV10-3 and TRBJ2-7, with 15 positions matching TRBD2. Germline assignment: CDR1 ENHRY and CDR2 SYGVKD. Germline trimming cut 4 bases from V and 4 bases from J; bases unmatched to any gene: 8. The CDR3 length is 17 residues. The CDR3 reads CAISGTSGRAILYEQYF. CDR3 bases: TGTGCCATCAGTGGGACTAGCGGGAGGGCCATCCTTTACGAGCAGTACTTC.

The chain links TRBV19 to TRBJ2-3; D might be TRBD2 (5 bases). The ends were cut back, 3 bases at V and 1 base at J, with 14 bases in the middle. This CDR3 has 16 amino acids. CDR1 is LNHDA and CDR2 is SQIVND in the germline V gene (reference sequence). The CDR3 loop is CASSIRPSGGTDTQYF. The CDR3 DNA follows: TGTGCCAGTAGTATTCGACCGAGCGGAGGCACAGATACGCAGTATTTT.

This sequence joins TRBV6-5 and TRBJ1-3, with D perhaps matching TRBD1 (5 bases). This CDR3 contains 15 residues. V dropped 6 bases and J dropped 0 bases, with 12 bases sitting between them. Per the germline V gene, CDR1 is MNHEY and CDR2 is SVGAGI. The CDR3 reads CASRAQGISGNTIYF. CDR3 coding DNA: TGTGCCAGCAGGGCGCAGGGTATCTCTGGAAACACCATATATTTT.

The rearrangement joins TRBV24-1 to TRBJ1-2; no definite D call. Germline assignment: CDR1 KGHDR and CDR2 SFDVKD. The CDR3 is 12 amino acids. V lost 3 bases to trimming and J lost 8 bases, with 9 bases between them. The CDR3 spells CATSDLNLGYTF. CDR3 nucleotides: TGTGCCACCAGTGATCTTAATCTCGGCTACACCTTC.

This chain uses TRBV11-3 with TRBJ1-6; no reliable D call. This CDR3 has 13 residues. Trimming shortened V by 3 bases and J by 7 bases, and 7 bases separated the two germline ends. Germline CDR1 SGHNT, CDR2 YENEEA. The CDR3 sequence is CASSFESNSPLHF. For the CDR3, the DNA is TGTGCCAGCAGCTTTGAGTCCAATTCACCCCTCCACTTT.

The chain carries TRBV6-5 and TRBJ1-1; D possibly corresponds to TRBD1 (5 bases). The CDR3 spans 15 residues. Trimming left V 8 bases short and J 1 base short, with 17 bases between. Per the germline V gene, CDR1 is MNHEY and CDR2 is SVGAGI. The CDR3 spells CASSGQGVGNTEAFF. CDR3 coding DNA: TGTGCCAGCTCTGGCCAGGGAGTCGGGAACACTGAAGCTTTCTTT.

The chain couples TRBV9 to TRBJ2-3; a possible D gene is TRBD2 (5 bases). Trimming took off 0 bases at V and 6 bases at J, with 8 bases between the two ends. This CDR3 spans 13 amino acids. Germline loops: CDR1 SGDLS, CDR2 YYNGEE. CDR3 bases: TGTGCCAGCAGCGTAGCGTCGGGGGATACGCAGTATTTT. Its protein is CASSVASGDTQYF.

The chain's CDR3 is CASSLTSGSYNEQFF. DNA for the CDR3: TGTGCCAGCAGCTTAACTAGCGGGTCCTACAATGAGCAGTTCTTC. V gene TRBV11-2 combines with J gene TRBJ2-1; 9 bases match TRBD2. Germline assignment: CDR1 SGHAT and CDR2 FQNNGV. There are 15 residues in the CDR3. V trimming: 2 bases; J trimming: 1 base; junction bases outside the gene matches: 0. The full variable domain, in which reference TRBV11-2 and TRBJ2-1 provide the parts outside the CDR3, is EAGVAQSPRYKIIEKRQSVAFWCNPISGHATLYWYQQILGQGPKLLIQFQNNGVVDDSQLPKDRFSAERLKGVDSTLKIQPAKLEDSAVYLCASSLTSGSYNEQFFGPGTRLTVL.

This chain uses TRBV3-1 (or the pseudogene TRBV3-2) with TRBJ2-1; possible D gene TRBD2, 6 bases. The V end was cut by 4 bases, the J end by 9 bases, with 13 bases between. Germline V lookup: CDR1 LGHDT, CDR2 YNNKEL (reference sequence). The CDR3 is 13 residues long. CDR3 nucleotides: TGTGCCAGCAGCCGTGGGACTTCAATTGAGCAGTTCTTC. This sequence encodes CASSRGTSIEQFF.

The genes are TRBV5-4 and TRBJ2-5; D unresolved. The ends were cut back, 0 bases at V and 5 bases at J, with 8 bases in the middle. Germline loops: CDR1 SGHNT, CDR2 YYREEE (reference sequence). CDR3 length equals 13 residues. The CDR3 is CASSLVDGETQYF. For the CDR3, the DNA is TGTGCCAGCAGCTTGGTAGACGGGGAGACCCAGTACTTC.

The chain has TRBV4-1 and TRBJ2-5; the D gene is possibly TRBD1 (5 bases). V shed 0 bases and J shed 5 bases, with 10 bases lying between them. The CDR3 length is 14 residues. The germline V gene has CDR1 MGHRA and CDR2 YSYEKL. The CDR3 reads CASSQEGAYETQYF. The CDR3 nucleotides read TGCGCCAGCAGCCAAGAAGGGGCATATGAGACCCAGTACTTC.

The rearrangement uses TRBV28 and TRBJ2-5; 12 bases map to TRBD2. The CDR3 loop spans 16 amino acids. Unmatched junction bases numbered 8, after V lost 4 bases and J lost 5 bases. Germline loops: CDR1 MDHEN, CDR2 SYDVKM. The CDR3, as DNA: TGTGCCAGCAGTTCCCCGCTAGCGGGGGGGCAGGAGACCCAGTACTTC. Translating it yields CASSSPLAGGQETQYF.